A selection of T cell receptor beta chains follows, all from one sample in a study of T cells after yellow fever vaccination. One entry per CDR3 protein results from TCRdb running MiXCR on the 5' RACE reads. The sample carries 500,000 to 700,000 distinct CDR3 sequences, about 19% recorded once. The source material was PBMCs, sampled 15 days after the yellow fever booster vaccination. These receptors originate from a man aged 25 to 40 who received the YFV17D yellow fever vaccine. Both conserved end residues are part of each CDR3. A D gene is named only where the DNA matches it firmly. Clone size, where shown, is once, few, many, or a class for clones that have expanded.

TRBV20-1	TRBJ2-4	few	.	TGCAGTGCGAGCGGACGAACCCTAGCCAAAAACATTCAGTACTTC	CSASGRTLAKNIQYF
TRBV7-2	TRBJ2-1	few	.	TGTGCCAGCACCTCCAACACCTACAATGAGCAGTTCTTC	CASTSNTYNEQFF
TRBV6-5	TRBJ2-1	.	TRBD1	TGTGCCAGCAGTTATACAGGGGCCCGCTCCTACAATGAGCAGTTCTTC	CASSYTGARSYNEQFF
TRBV29-1	TRBJ1-6	.	.	TGCAGCGTCATTGAGGGAACAGGAATCGGTTCACCCCTCCACTTT	CSVIEGTGIGSPLHF
TRBV7-3	TRBJ2-1	.	TRBD2	TGTGCCAGCAGCTTAAGGCTAGCGGGAGTACGGGAGCAGTTCTTC	CASSLRLAGVREQFF
TRBV29-1	TRBJ2-7	.	TRBD2	TGCAGCGTTGTTGCGGGAGTAAGCGAGCAGTACTTC	CSVVAGVSEQYF
TRBV30	TRBJ1-4	.	.	TGTGCCTGGAGTGTACATGAAAAACTGTTTTTT	CAWSVHEKLFF
TRBV27	TRBJ2-1	few	.	TGTGCCAGCAGTGTCAGACTAGGCAGTGAGCAGTTCTTC	CASSVRLGSEQFF
TRBV4-3	TRBJ2-3	.	.	TGCGCCAGCAGCCAAGAGGGTCAGGGGGATACGCAGTATTTT	CASSQEGQGDTQYF
TRBV14	TRBJ2-7	.	TRBD1	TGTGCCAGCAGCCAAGATCTGGGGACAGTAGACTACGAGCCGTACTTC	CASSQDLGTVDYEPYF
TRBV5-8	TRBJ2-5	.	.	TGTGCCAGCAGCTCCCGGCAGGCAGAGACCCAGTACTTC	CASSSRQAETQYF
TRBV20-1	TRBJ2-1	.	TRBD1	TGCAGTGTCGGACAGGGAAGCTACAATGAGCAGTTCTTC	CSVGQGSYNEQFF
TRBV14	TRBJ2-7	.	TRBD2	TGTGCCAGCAGCCAACTGACTAGCCCCTCCTACGAGCAGTACTTC	CASSQLTSPSYEQYF
TRBV20-1	TRBJ2-3	.	TRBD2	TGCAGTGCCCTGGGACTAGCGTCCTCCCGGGATACGCAGTATTTT	CSALGLASSRDTQYF
TRBV5-4	TRBJ2-2	few	TRBD1	TGTGCCAGCAGCGATGACAGGGTGAACACCGGGGAGCTGTTTTTT	CASSDDRVNTGELFF
TRBV12-3/TRBV12-4	TRBJ2-7	many	.	TGTGCCAGCTCTGTAAGCTCCTACGAGCAGTACTTC	CASSVSSYEQYF
TRBV5-1	TRBJ2-7	.	TRBD1	TGCGCCAGAAGCTCCGGGACAGGGAGGTACGAGCAGTACTTC	CARSSGTGRYEQYF
TRBV20-1	TRBJ2-2	few	.	TGCAGTGCTAGCCTAAACTCCGGGGAGCTGTTTTTT	CSASLNSGELFF
TRBV7-9	TRBJ2-1	.	.	TGTGCCAGCAAGACGAGAGGTTCCACCTACAATGAGCAGTTCTTC	CASKTRGSTYNEQFF
TRBV6-5	TRBJ2-7	.	.	TGTGCCAGCAGTCTACCCGGGACGCTCGAGCAGTACTTC	CASSLPGTLEQYF
TRBV14	TRBJ2-7	few	.	TGTGCCAGCAGCCAAGATTTTAGTGGATACTCCGAGCAGTACTTC	CASSQDFSGYSEQYF
TRBV6-1	TRBJ2-7	few	TRBD1	TGTGCCAGCAGTGGAGACAGGGGACGCGCCGAGCAGTACTTC	CASSGDRGRAEQYF
TRBV15	TRBJ2-2	once	.	TGTGCCACCAGCAGAGGGGTTGGGGACACCGGGGAGCTGTTTTTT	CATSRGVGDTGELFF
TRBV19	TRBJ2-6	few	TRBD1	TGTGCCAGTTCGGGGACAGGGGGTTCTGGGGCCAACGTCCTGACTTTC	CASSGTGGSGANVLTF
TRBV20-1	TRBJ2-7	few	.	TGCAGTGCCAACCGGGACTTAAACTACGAGCAGTACTTC	CSANRDLNYEQYF
TRBV7-2	TRBJ2-4	.	TRBD2	TGTGCCAGCAACCATCCACAGTTGGGAGGGAACATTCAGTACTTC	CASNHPQLGGNIQYF
TRBV29-1	TRBJ2-5	.	.	TGCAGCGTTGTCAGGGCACAAGAGACCCAGTACTTC	CSVVRAQETQYF
TRBV27	TRBJ2-6	.	.	TGTGCCAGCAGTTTAGCGGGCCCTGGGGCCAACGTCCTGACTTTC	CASSLAGPGANVLTF
TRBV12-3/TRBV12-4	TRBJ2-5	.	TRBD2	TGTGCCAGCAGTTTTGGTTCTAGCGGGAGGGGAGAGACCCAGTACTTC	CASSFGSSGRGETQYF
TRBV5-1	TRBJ2-7	few	TRBD2	TGCGCCAGCAGCTTGTCCCCTAGCGGGAGCCTTTACGAGCAGTACTTC	CASSLSPSGSLYEQYF
TRBV14	TRBJ2-1	.	.	TGTGCCAGCAGCCAAGGGACAGTAAACAATGAGCAGTTCTTC	CASSQGTVNNEQFF
TRBV19	TRBJ2-2	few	.	TGTGCCAGTTGGCACGGCCGAGCGAACACCGGGGAGCTGTTTTTT	CASWHGRANTGELFF